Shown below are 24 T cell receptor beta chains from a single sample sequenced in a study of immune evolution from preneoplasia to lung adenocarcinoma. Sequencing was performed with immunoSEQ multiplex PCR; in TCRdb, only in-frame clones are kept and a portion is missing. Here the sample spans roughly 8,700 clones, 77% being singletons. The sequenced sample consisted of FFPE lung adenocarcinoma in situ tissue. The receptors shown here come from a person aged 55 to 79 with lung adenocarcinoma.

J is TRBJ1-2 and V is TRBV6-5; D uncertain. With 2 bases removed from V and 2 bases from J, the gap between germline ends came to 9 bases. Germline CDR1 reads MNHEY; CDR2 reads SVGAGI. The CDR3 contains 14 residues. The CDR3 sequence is CASSYGPLNYGYTF. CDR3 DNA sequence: TGTGCCAGCAGTTACGGGCCGCTGAACTATGGCTACACCTTC.

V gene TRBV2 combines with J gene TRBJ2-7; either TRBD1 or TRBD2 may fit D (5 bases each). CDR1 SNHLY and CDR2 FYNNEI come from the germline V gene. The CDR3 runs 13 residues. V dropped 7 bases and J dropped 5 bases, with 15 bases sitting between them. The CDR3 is CASNRDPMNEQYF. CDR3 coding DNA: TGTGCCAGCAACCGGGACCCAATGAACGAGCAGTACTTC.

CDR3 nucleotide sequence: TGTGCCAGCAGTGCGGGCGGGGACCGTGAGCAGTTCTTC. This codes for CASSAGGDREQFF. This sequence joins TRBV2 and TRBJ2-1, with a possible D match to TRBD2 (6 bases). Germline V gene lookup returns CDR1 SNHLY and CDR2 FYNNEI. The ends were cut back, 4 bases at V and 9 bases at J, with 13 bases in the middle. The CDR3 length is 13 residues.

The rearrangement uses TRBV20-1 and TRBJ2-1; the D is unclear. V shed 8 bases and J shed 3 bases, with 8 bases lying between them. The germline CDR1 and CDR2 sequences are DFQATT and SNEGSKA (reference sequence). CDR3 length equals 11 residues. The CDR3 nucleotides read TGCAGTACAAACGACTACAATGAGCAGTTCTTC. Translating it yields CSTNDYNEQFF.

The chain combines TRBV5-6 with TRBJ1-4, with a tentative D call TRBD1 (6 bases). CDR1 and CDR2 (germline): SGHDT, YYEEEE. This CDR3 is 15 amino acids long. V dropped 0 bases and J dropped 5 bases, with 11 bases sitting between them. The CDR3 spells CASSLVGGANEKLFF. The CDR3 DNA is TGTGCCAGCAGCTTGGTAGGGGGGGCCAATGAAAAACTGTTTTTT.

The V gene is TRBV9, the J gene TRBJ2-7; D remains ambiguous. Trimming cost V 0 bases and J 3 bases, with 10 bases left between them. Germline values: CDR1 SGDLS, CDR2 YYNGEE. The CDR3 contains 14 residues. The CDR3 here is CASSVEGSYYEQYF. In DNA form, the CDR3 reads TGTGCCAGCAGCGTAGAGGGCAGTTACTACGAGCAGTACTTC.

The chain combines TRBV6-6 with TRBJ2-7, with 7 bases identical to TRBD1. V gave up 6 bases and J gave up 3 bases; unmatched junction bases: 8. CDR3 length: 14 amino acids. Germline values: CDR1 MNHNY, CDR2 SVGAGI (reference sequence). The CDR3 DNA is TGTGCCAGCAGAAAACCGGGACAGAGCTACGAGCAGTACTTC. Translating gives CASRKPGQSYEQYF.

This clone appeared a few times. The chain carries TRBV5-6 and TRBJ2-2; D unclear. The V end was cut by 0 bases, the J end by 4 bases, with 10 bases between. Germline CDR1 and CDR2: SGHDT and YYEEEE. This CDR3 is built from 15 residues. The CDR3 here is CASSLGRVTTGELFF. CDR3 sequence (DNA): TGTGCCAGCAGCTTGGGTAGAGTTACCACCGGGGAGCTGTTTTTT.

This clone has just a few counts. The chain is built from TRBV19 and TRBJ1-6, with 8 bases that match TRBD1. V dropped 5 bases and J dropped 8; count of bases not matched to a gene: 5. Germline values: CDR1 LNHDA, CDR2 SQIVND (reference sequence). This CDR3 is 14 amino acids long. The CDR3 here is CASSFGQGYSPLHF. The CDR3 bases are TGTGCCAGTAGTTTTGGACAGGGTTATTCACCCCTCCACTTT.

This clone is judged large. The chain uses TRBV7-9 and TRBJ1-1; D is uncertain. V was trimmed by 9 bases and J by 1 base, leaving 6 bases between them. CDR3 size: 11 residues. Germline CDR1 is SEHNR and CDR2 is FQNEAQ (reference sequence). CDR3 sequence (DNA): TGTGCCAGTAGCACGAACACTGAAGCTTTCTTT. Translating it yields CASSTNTEAFF.

The CDR3 reads CASSQDRQGGWDTEAFF. CDR3 DNA: TGCGCCAGCAGCCAAGATCGACAGGGAGGGTGGGACACTGAAGCTTTCTTT. The chain couples TRBV4-1 to TRBJ1-1; 7 nucleotides align to TRBD1. Per the germline V gene, CDR1 is MGHRA and CDR2 is YSYEKL. The CDR3 spans 17 residues. Losses at the gene ends were 0 bases for V and 3 bases for J; bases not matched to a gene: 10.

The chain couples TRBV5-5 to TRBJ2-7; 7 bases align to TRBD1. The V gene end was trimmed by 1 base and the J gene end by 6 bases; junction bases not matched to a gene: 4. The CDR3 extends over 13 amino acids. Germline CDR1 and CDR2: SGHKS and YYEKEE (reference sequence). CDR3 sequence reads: CASSLTGESEQYF. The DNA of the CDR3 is TGTGCCAGCAGCTTGACAGGGGAGAGCGAGCAGTACTTC.

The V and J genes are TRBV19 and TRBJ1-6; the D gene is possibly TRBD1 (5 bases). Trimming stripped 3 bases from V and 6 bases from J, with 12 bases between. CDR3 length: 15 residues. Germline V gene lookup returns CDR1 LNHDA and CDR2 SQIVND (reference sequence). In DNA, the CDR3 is TGTGCCAGTAGTATCGGGGCAGGCGGTAATTCACCCCTCCACTTT. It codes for CASSIGAGGNSPLHF.

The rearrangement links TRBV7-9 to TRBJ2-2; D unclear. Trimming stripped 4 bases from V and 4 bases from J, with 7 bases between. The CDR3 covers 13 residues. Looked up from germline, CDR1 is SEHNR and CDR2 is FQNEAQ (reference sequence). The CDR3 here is CASSWGGTGELFF. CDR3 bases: TGTGCCAGCAGCTGGGGTGGCACCGGGGAGCTGTTTTTT.

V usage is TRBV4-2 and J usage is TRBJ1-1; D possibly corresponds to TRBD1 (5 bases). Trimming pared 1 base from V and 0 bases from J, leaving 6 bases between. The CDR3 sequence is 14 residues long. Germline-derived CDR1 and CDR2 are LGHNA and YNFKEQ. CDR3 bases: TGTGCCAGCAGCCAAGGACAGCTGAACACTGAAGCTTTCTTT. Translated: CASSQGQLNTEAFF.

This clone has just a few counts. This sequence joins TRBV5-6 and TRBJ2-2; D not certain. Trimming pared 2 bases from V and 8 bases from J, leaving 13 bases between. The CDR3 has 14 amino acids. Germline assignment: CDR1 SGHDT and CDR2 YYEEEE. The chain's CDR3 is CASSFRHAGGELFF. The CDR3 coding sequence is TGTGCCAGCAGCTTTCGACACGCTGGGGGGGAGCTGTTTTTT.

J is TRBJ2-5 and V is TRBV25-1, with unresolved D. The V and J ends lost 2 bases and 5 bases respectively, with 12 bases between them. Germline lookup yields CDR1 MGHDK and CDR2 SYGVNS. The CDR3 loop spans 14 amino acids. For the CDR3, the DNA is TGTGCCAGCAGTGAAGGGCAAGAGGTTGAGACCCAGTACTTC. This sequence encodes CASSEGQEVETQYF.

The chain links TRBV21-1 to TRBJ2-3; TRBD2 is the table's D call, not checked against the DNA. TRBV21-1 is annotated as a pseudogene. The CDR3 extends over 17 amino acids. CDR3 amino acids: CASSKVRGQVGTDTQYF. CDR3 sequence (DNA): TGTGCCAGCAGCAAAGTACGAGGGCAGGTAGGCACAGATACGCAGTATTTT.

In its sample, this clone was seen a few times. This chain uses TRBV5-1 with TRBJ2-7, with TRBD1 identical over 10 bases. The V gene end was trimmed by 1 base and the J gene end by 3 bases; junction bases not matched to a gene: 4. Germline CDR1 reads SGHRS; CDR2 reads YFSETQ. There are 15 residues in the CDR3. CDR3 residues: CASSLSTGGDYEQYF. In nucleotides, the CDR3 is TGCGCCAGCAGCTTGTCGACAGGGGGCGACTACGAGCAGTACTTC.

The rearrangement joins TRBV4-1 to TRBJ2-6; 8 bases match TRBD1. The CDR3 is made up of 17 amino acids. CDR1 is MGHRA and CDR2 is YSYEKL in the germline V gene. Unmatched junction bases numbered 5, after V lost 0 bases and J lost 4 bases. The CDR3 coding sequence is TGCGCCAGCAGCCAAGATCAGGGGGCGCAAGGGGCCAACGTCCTGACTTTC. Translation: CASSQDQGAQGANVLTF.

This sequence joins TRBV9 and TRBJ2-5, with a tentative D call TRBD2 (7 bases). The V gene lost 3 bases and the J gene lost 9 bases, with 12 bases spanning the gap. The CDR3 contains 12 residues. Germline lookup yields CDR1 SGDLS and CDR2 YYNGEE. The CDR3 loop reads CASSATGRAQYF. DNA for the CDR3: TGTGCCAGCAGCGCCACAGGGAGGGCCCAGTACTTC.

CDR3 region: CASSVSSGGSQDTQYF. DNA of the CDR3: TGTGCCAGCAGCGTTTCCAGCGGGGGCTCCCAAGATACGCAGTATTTT. This chain links TRBV9 with TRBJ2-3, with 8 bases identical to TRBD2. Per germline, CDR1 SGDLS and CDR2 YYNGEE. The CDR3 runs 16 residues. The J segment lost 5 bases and the V segment lost 2 bases, leaving 10 bases of the junction unmatched. Filled out from reference TRBV9 and TRBJ2-3, the complete variable domain reads DSGVTQTPKHLITATGQRVTLRCSPRSGDLSVYWYQQSLDQGLQFLIQYYNGEERAKGNILERFSAQQFPDLHSELNLSSLELGDSALYFCASSVSSGGSQDTQYFGPGTRLTVL.

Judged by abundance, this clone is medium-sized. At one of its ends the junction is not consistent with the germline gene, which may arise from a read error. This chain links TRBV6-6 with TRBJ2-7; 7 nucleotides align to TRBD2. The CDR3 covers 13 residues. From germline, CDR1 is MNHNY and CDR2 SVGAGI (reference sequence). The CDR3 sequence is CASSYPEGSGSRF. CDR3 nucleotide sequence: TGTGCCAGCAGTTACCCCGAGGGTAGCGGGTCGCGATTC.

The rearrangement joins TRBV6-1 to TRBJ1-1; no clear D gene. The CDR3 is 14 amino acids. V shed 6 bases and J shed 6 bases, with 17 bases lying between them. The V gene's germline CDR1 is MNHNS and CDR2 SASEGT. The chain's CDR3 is CASSSGPGTAEAFF. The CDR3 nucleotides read TGTGCCAGCAGCAGCGGACCGGGAACGGCTGAAGCTTTCTTT.